The entry below describes one T cell receptor (beta chain). Its target antigen remains unknown. Within one base of it there is no much larger clone, and no base qualities were kept. The immunoSEQ hsTCRB v3.0 assay was used at survey level resolution to sequence the TRB variable region. The target sequencing depth for TRB was about 40,000-55,000 T-cell genomes per sample. An Illumina MiSeq with a v3 150-cycle kit was used to sequence the pooled TRB libraries. Turning to the authors' computational methods: Repertoire analysis was run in R within a reproducible Nextflow workflow that covered QC, data transformation and analysis. Custom analyses were implemented in LymphoSeq2, an R package for AIRR-Seq data exploration. After excluding several samples that yielded fewer than 5000 total TRB sequences, some 190 HIV repertoires remained for analysis. Of the roughly 190 retained HIV repertoires, 55 to 60 were collected before and around 130 after ART initiation. Each repertoire was downsampled to 5000 TRB nucleotide sequences, and summary statistics were averaged across 100 downsampling iterations. TRB sequences were retained for analysis only if CDR3 regions of at least seven amino acids were present. Diversity was measured with a Shannon entropy-derived clonality score and the Gini coefficient. In the repertoire networks, any two of the top 5000 CDR3 amino acid sequences were linked whenever the two sequences differed by an edit distance of one. For TRB CDR3 amino acid sequences, antigen specificity groups and MHC restriction were predicted with GLIPH2. To flag known CMV, EBV, HIV or tissue antigen associations, CDR3 amino acid sequences were matched against VDJdb and McPAS-TCR. Pre-ART, post-ART and control groups were compared with Wilcoxon signed-rank tests and Holm-Bonferroni correction. The source is immuneACCESS, and TCRdb retained only in-frame sequences with V and J called. Part of the clones is not carried over; for the studies checked, unresolved V genes explain less than half of this, and the remainder is unexplained. Clonal size and the V and J genes are those of that table, whereas D and trimming came from the DNA. This sample is represented by about 29,000 clones; approximately 78% of them were singletons. About 9.3% of the sample lies in the top ten.

The data were taken from a study of long-term antiretroviral therapy in people with HIV (dated by TCRdb to the early 2020s). In terms of the full investigation: The earliest samples were collected about a decade before the 2015 WHO recommendation for immediate ART, when ART was typically delayed until CD4 counts fell. A retrospective serial study tested whether ART initiation and durable HIV suppression were associated with changes in peripheral blood TRB repertoire composition and diversity. A total of some 200 cryopreserved PBMC samples came from a few dozen adults with confirmed HIV infection and were collected serially over a mean of roughly six years (range 1-12). Of the 30 participants with HIV, roughly 10 were female. No cross-contamination during QIAcube processing was shown when test extractions of a monoclonal T-cell line were performed alongside fewer than 40 polyclonal samples.

Its CDR3 holds 17 amino acids, cysteine through phenylalanine. CDR3 DNA only is kept here, 51 bases in frame from base 1. CDR1 and CDR2 (ENHRY, SYGVKD) derive from the germline V gene. At the junction V is shortened by 11 bases and J by 0 bases, with 20 bases in between. On the study overall, not on this receptor specifically: Expanded TRB clones identified before ART initiation dominated the repertoire at all time points, although this dominance fluctuated and declined in many PLHIV after ART. HIV repertoires had narrower CDR3 length ranges than controls, and the network structure suggested an antigen-experienced repertoire that shifted only slightly toward naive after ART. Inferences about post-ART repertoire changes were limited because no data were available on ART adherence, viral resistance or therapy changes. ART initiation was associated with a significant increase in TRB diversity, but diversity stayed significantly below transplant donor controls even after long-term ART. Since PBMC availability was limited, sequencing covered only the TCR beta chain, with no alpha chain pairing. The samples span the years 2004 to 2017, and the ART regimens used at that time may not be as effective as current regimens. Because cell numbers in pre-ART samples were limited, unsorted PBMC were profiled instead of sorted CD4+ and CD8+ T cells.

Participants were included only if at least one PBMC sample before ART initiation and at least two post-ART samples were available. All participants with HIV were treated in the United States of America. Before DNA extraction, cryopreserved samples of roughly 1-10 million PBMC were thawed and washed. At the time of the earliest PBMC sample, participants with HIV were aged between roughly 20 and 54 years. Per participant, PBMC samples came from 1-4 timepoints prior to ART initiation and 2-8 timepoints following ART initiation, for a median of 7 samples. Serial HIV viral load, CD4+ T-cell count, ART history and demographic data were obtained for every participant. Genomic DNA was extracted from unsorted PBMC with a Qiagen kit on a QIAcube, with processing performed in batches of 12 samples.

This TCR was sampled from a man between 18 and 29 years old with HIV. The sequencing used unsorted PBMCs, collected 1.5 years before starting antiretroviral therapy. This chain is built from TRBV10-3 and TRBJ2-6; perhaps TRBD1 is the D gene, with 5 bases matching. The CDR3 corresponds to CASTAGQKNSGANVLTF. The DNA sequence is TGTGCCTCCACAGCAGGGCAGAAGAACTCTGGGGCCAACGTCCTGACTTTC.